The clone carrying this TCR beta chain is judged medium-sized. What it binds is not known. Germline-derived CDR1 and CDR2 are SGHDT and YYEEEE. Trimming at V came to 0 bases and at J to 6 bases, leaving 0 bases not matched to a gene. This CDR3 contains 12 residues. This sample is drawn from a study of siplizumab effects on memory and regulatory T cells. Notes on the study in general: Where siplizumab was present, mappable alloreactive CD4+ clones averaged 68.8% Treg-derived, compared with more than 25% in controls. Proliferating siplizumab-culture Tregs lacked confirmation of suppressive function. Alloreactive sequences traceable to unstimulated CD4+ memory cells declined significantly under siplizumab. There appeared to be greater diversity in naive T cells than in memory cells, and naive T cells seemed major contributors to the alloresponse.

Sequencing used immunoSEQ multiplex PCR; TCRdb keeps in-frame clones, though not all of them. The table lists roughly 9,200 clones, more than 60% of them singletons. The sequenced material came from effector memory CD8+ T cells sorted from blood. Subset: unstimulated CD8+ effector memory T cells. The genes are TRBV5-6 and TRBJ2-7, with 7 bases lining up with TRBD2. This receptor was taken from a human donor in good health. The CDR3 here is CASSLASGEQYF. The CDR3 coding sequence is TGTGCCAGCAGCTTGGCTAGCGGCGAGCAGTACTTC.